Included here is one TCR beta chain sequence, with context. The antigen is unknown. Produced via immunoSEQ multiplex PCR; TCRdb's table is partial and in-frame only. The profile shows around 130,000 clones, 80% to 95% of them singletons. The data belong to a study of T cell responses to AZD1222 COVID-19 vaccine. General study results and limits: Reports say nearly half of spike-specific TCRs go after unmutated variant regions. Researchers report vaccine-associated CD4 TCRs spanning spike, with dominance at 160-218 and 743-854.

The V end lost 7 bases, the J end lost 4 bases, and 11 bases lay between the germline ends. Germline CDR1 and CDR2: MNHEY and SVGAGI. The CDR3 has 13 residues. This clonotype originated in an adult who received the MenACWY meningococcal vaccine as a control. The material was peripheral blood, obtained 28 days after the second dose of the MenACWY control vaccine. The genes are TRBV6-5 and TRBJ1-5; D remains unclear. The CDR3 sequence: CASTGRGNQPQHF. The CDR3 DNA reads TGTGCCAGCACCGGACGAGGAAATCAGCCCCAGCATTTT.